This T cell receptor (beta chain) was recorded in a study of blood T cell repertoires in COVID-19. Germline trimming cut 0 bases from V and 2 bases from J; bases unmatched to any gene: 1. CDR1 is SGHVS, CDR2 FNYEAQ, per germline. The CDR3 is made up of 16 amino acids. Only in-frame clones appear in the TCRdb table, and some are missing; sequencing was by immunoSEQ multiplex PCR. Among about 48,000 clones listed, about 84% were seen once. The origin of this receptor is an older woman with acute or convalescent COVID-19. The sample taken for sequencing was peripheral blood. This chain joins TRBV7-6 and TRBJ2-3, with 11 positions matching TRBD2. The DNA for the CDR3 is TGTGCCAGCAGCTTAGCTAGCGGGGGGGCCACAGATACGCAGTATTTT. Its translation: CASSLASGGATDTQYF.